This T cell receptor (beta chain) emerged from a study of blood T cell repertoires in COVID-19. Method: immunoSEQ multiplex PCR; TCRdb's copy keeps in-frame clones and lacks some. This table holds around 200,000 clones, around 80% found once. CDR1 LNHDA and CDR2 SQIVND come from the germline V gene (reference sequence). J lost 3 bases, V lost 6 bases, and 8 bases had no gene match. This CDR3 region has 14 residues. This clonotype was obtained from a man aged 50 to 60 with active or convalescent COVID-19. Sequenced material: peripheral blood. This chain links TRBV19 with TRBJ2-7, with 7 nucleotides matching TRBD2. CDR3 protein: CASSSSGEYYEQYF. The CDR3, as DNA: TGTGCCAGTAGCTCCAGCGGGGAGTACTACGAGCAGTACTTC.